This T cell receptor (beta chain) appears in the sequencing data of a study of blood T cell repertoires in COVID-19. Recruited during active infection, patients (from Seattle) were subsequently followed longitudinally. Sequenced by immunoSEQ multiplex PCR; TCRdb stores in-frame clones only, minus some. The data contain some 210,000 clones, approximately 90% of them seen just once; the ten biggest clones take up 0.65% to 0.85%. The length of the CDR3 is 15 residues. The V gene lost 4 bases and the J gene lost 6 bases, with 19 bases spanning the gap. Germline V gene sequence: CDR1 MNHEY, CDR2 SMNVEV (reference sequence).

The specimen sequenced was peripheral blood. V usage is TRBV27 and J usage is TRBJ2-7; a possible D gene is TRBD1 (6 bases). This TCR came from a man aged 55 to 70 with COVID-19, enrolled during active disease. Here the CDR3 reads CASSSTGIESGEQYF. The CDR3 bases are TGTGCCAGCAGTTCGACAGGTATTGAATCGGGCGAGCAGTACTTC.